These 21 T cell receptor beta chains originate from one sample sequenced in a study of T cell responses to AZD1222 COVID-19 vaccine. Sequencing was performed with immunoSEQ multiplex PCR; in TCRdb, only in-frame clones are kept and a portion is missing. The sample has around 190,000 clones, 85% to 95% seen once. The material sequenced was peripheral blood, taken on day 0 of AZD1222 vaccination. These receptors all stem from an adult in good health.

The J gene is TRBJ1-1, the V gene TRBV12-3 or TRBV12-4; D is ambiguous. V was pared by 3 bases and J by 6 bases, with 8 bases between. CDR3 length equals 12 residues. CDR3 amino acids: CASSFSTPEAFF. In nucleotides, the CDR3 is TGTGCCAGCAGTTTCTCAACCCCTGAAGCTTTCTTT.

V and J are TRBV21-1 and TRBJ1-4. TRBV21-1 is a listed pseudogene. The CDR3 covers 13 residues. Here the CDR3 reads CASSTRQNEKLFF. In nucleotides, the CDR3 is TGTGCCAGCAGCACGAGGCAGAATGAAAAACTGTTTTTT.

This chain joins TRBV6-2 or TRBV6-3 and TRBJ2-1; D unclear. The V gene lost 5 bases and the J gene lost 8 bases, with 10 bases spanning the gap. Germline V gene sequence: CDR1 MNHEY, CDR2 SVGEGT. The CDR3 spans 12 residues. The CDR3 here is CASSPRPHEQFF. For the CDR3, the DNA is TGTGCCAGCAGTCCCCGCCCCCATGAGCAGTTCTTC.

This chain links TRBV28 with TRBJ2-3; 7 nucleotides line up with TRBD2. Germline lookup yields CDR1 MDHEN and CDR2 SYDVKM. The CDR3 runs to 15 residues. Unmatched junction bases numbered 8, after V lost 6 bases and J lost 2 bases. The CDR3 loop reads CASRGPGGTTDTQYF. Here the CDR3 DNA reads TGTGCCAGCAGGGGACCGGGGGGAACCACAGATACGCAGTATTTT.

The rearrangement uses TRBV5-1 and TRBJ1-4, with D possibly matching TRBD1 (6 bases). V dropped 3 bases and J dropped 7 bases, with 25 bases sitting between them. CDR3 length: 18 amino acids. CDR1 and CDR2 (germline): SGHRS, YFSETQ. The CDR3 loop reads CASSSAQESLRGFEKLFF. The CDR3 nucleotides read TGCGCCAGCAGCTCGGCACAGGAATCCTTAAGGGGGTTTGAAAAACTGTTTTTT.

The genes are TRBV7-2 and TRBJ1-2; D is perhaps TRBD1 (6 bases). Germline CDR1 is SGHTA and CDR2 is FQGNSA. This CDR3 is built from 13 residues. The V gene lost 5 bases and the J gene lost 4 bases, with 11 bases spanning the gap. The CDR3 DNA follows: TGTGCCAGCAGCCCGCGGGGGCTCTATGGCTACACCTTC. It specifies CASSPRGLYGYTF.

The chain recombines TRBV19 with TRBJ1-5; D gene uncertain. The CDR3 is 15 amino acids. Deletions cut 3 bases from V and 2 bases from J, with 11 bases between. Germline-derived CDR1 and CDR2 are LNHDA and SQIVND (reference sequence). CDR3 coding DNA: TGTGCCAGTAGTATCGTCTACGGGGGCAATCAGCCCCAGCATTTT. Its protein product is CASSIVYGGNQPQHF. The variable domain in full, completed from reference TRBV19 and TRBJ1-5, reads DGGITQSPKYLFRKEGQNVTLSCEQNLNHDAMYWYRQDPGQGLRLIYYSQIVNDFQKGDIAEGYSVSREKKESFPLTVTSAQKNPTAFYLCASSIVYGGNQPQHFGDGTRLSIL.

The gene calls are TRBV27 and TRBJ1-2; weak D call: TRBD1 (6 bases). The germline V gene has CDR1 MNHEY and CDR2 SMNVEV (reference sequence). Trimming cost V 3 bases and J 3 bases, with 14 bases left between them. This CDR3 has 15 residues. This CDR3 reads CASSFFAGADYGYTF. The CDR3 DNA is TGTGCCAGCAGTTTTTTCGCAGGGGCAGACTATGGCTACACCTTC.

The chain is built from TRBV28 and TRBJ1-2; D is possibly TRBD1 (6 bases). Trimming took 2 bases from V and 2 from J, leaving 15 bases between them. Germline assignment: CDR1 MDHEN and CDR2 SYDVKM. This CDR3 is 16 amino acids long. CDR3 amino acids: CASSLLQGGPNYGYTF. The CDR3 DNA reads TGTGCCAGCAGTTTACTACAGGGCGGTCCCAACTATGGCTACACCTTC.

The chain recombines TRBV3-1 (or the pseudogene TRBV3-2) with TRBJ1-1; TRBD1 aligns across 9 bases. Germline V gene lookup returns CDR1 LGHDT and CDR2 YNNKEL (reference sequence). Trimming took 1 base from V and 5 from J; bases not matched to a gene: 8. The CDR3 loop spans 16 amino acids. CDR3 sequence reads: CASSQAGTGWLTEAFF. The DNA of the CDR3 is TGTGCCAGCAGCCAAGCCGGGACAGGGTGGTTGACTGAAGCTTTCTTT.

The chain is built from TRBV4-1 and TRBJ2-1; weak D call: TRBD2 (5 bases). CDR1 is MGHRA and CDR2 is YSYEKL in the germline V gene. V was clipped by 1 base and J by 4 bases, with 11 bases between them. The CDR3 sequence is 15 residues long. CDR3 protein: CASSQGQGSYNEQFF. In nucleotides, the CDR3 is TGCGCCAGCAGCCAAGGCCAAGGGAGTTACAATGAGCAGTTCTTC.

V gene TRBV3-1 (or the pseudogene TRBV3-2) combines with J gene TRBJ2-3; D is undetermined. The CDR3 covers 13 residues. V was trimmed by 4 bases and J by 4 bases, leaving 9 bases between them. The germline gives CDR1 LGHDT, CDR2 YNNKEL (reference sequence). The DNA of the CDR3 is TGTGCCAGCAGCCCGGGTGGTTCAGATACGCAGTATTTT. Its translation: CASSPGGSDTQYF.

The J gene is TRBJ2-7, the V gene TRBV28; perhaps TRBD2 as D (6 bases). The ends were cut back, 2 bases at V and 3 bases at J, with 11 bases in the middle. The CDR3 is made up of 14 amino acids. Germline CDR1 reads MDHEN; CDR2 reads SYDVKM. CDR3 nucleotide sequence: TGTGCCAGCAGTTTAACGGGGGAAAACTACGAGCAGTACTTC. Translation: CASSLTGENYEQYF.

Only one count was recorded for this clone. The chain uses TRBV19 and TRBJ1-1, with a weak D call TRBD1 (5 bases). Germline CDR1 is LNHDA and CDR2 is SQIVND (reference sequence). V dropped 7 bases and J dropped 1 base, with 16 bases sitting between them. The CDR3 is 15 amino acids. The CDR3 DNA follows: TGTGCCAGTACACTGCCGGGACGATCGAACACTGAAGCTTTCTTT. Its protein is CASTLPGRSNTEAFF.

The chain links TRBV6-5 to TRBJ1-5; 7 bases are shared with TRBD1. The CDR3 is 14 amino acids. Unmatched junction bases numbered 8, after V lost 8 bases and J lost 4 bases. Germline V lookup: CDR1 MNHEY, CDR2 SVGAGI. The CDR3 DNA reads TGTGCCAGCTCTAGGGACAGAAATAATCAGCCCCAGCATTTT. This gives the protein CASSRDRNNQPQHF.

The chain couples TRBV7-9 to TRBJ1-2, with unresolved D. The V gene's germline CDR1 is SEHNR and CDR2 FQNEAQ (reference sequence). Trimming removed 2 bases from V and 8 bases from J, with 15 bases in between. This CDR3 comprises 14 residues. The CDR3 protein is CASSLSEGGSGYTF. The CDR3 region has the DNA TGTGCCAGCAGCTTATCAGAGGGAGGGTCGGGCTACACCTTC. The variable domain in full, completed from reference TRBV7-9 and TRBJ1-2, reads DTGVSQNPRHKITKRGQNVTFRCDPISEHNRLYWYRQTLGQGPEFLTYFQNEAQLEKSRLLSDRFSAERPKGSFSTLEIQRTEQGDSAMYLCASSLSEGGSGYTFGSGTRLTVV.

J is TRBJ1-1 and V is TRBV5-1, with 9 bases aligning to TRBD1. The CDR3 loop spans 14 amino acids. The ends lost 5 bases at V and 11 bases at J; junction bases unmatched: 13. Per the germline V gene, CDR1 is SGHRS and CDR2 is YFSETQ. For the CDR3, the DNA is TGCGCCAGCAGAGACATCCGGGACAGGGTATTCGCTTTCTTT. This codes for CASRDIRDRVFAFF.

Only one count was recorded for this clone. The chain links TRBV7-2 to TRBJ1-1, with a tentative D call TRBD1 (5 bases). Germline CDR1 SGHTA, CDR2 FQGNSA. V lost 6 bases, J lost 3 bases, and 14 bases lay in between. This CDR3 is built from 14 residues. In DNA form, the CDR3 reads TGTGCCAGCAGGGTTTGGGGGTTAGACACTGAAGCTTTCTTT. It yields the protein CASRVWGLDTEAFF.

The rearrangement uses TRBV5-1 and TRBJ1-3; 10 nucleotides agree with TRBD1. The V and J ends lost 4 bases and 7 bases, in that order; junction bases with no gene match: 2. CDR1 is SGHRS, CDR2 YFSETQ, per germline. The CDR3 has 13 residues. The CDR3 here is CASSVGQGNTIYF. As DNA, the CDR3 is TGCGCCAGCAGCGTGGGACAGGGGAACACCATATATTTT.

The rearrangement uses TRBV15 and TRBJ1-6; D remains unclear. CDR3 length equals 17 residues. The germline V gene has CDR1 LNHNV and CDR2 YYDKDF (reference sequence). Trimming left V 5 bases short and J 0 bases short, with 14 bases between. CDR3 protein: CATSGFLRSSYNSPLHF. The CDR3 nucleotides are TGTGCCACCAGCGGATTTTTACGGAGCTCCTATAATTCACCCCTCCACTTT.

This clone was observed once. The gene calls are TRBV6-5 and TRBJ1-2; D gene unclear. This CDR3 comprises 15 residues. The V and J ends lost 0 bases and 0 bases respectively, with 8 bases between them. Germline CDR1 is MNHEY and CDR2 is SVGAGI. The CDR3 reads CASSYSSKSNYGYTF. The DNA for the CDR3 is TGTGCCAGCAGTTACTCGTCCAAGTCTAACTATGGCTACACCTTC.